These T cell receptor beta chains were read from a single sample in a study of blood T cells in healthy people across ages. TCRdb passed the 5' RACE reads through MiXCR, listing each CDR3 protein once. The table records hundreds of thousands of distinct CDR3 sequences, about 55% of them present only once. The sequencing sample was made of blood. These receptor sequences come from a man older than 75 in good health. CDR3s include the opening cysteine and the closing phenylalanine or tryptophan. A D gene is named only where the DNA matches it firmly. Clone sizes are given selectively: once, few, many, or a class where the clone is expanded.

D: .
J: TRBJ2-1
V: TRBV7-3
size: few
CDR3: CASSSNTGSYNEQFF
DNA: TGTGCCAGCAGCTCCAACACGGGATCCTACAATGAGCAGTTCTTC

D: .
J: TRBJ2-3
V: TRBV4-2
size: .
CDR3: CASSQDELQDTQYF
DNA: TGTGCCAGCAGCCAAGATGAGCTCCAAGATACGCAGTATTTT

D: TRBD1
J: TRBJ2-6
V: TRBV18
size: few
CDR3: CASSPGTGGSGANVLTF
DNA: TGTGCCAGCTCACCCGGGACAGGGGGTTCTGGGGCCAACGTCCTGACTTTC

D: TRBD1
J: TRBJ2-3
V: TRBV7-9
size: .
CDR3: CASSLAQGASAYF
DNA: TGTGCCAGCAGCTTAGCACAGGGGGCGTCCGCGTATTTT

D: .
J: TRBJ2-7
V: TRBV4-1
size: .
CDR3: CASSSWPGASLLEQYF
DNA: TGCGCCAGCAGCTCGTGGCCGGGGGCCTCACTTCTCGAGCAGTACTTC

D: TRBD2
J: TRBJ2-5
V: TRBV5-1
size: .
CDR3: CASGSVAGDPETQYF
DNA: TGCGCCAGCGGCTCCGTAGCGGGAGATCCGGAGACCCAGTACTTC

D: .
J: TRBJ2-1
V: TRBV10-3
size: .
CDR3: CAISDGGRPQFF
DNA: TGTGCCATCAGTGATGGGGGCCGACCCCAGTTCTTC

D: .
J: TRBJ2-3
V: TRBV9
size: .
CDR3: CASSVGGSETTDTQYF
DNA: TGTGCCAGCAGCGTAGGGGGTAGCGAGACCACAGATACGCAGTATTTT

D: .
J: TRBJ2-5
V: TRBV12-3/TRBV12-4
size: .
CDR3: CASSLEVRGRQETQYF
DNA: TGTGCCAGCAGTTTAGAAGTTAGAGGGCGCCAAGAGACCCAGTACTTC

D: .
J: TRBJ1-6
V: TRBV28
size: .
CDR3: CASSPLKRSDSPLHF
DNA: TGTGCCAGCAGCCCGTTAAAAAGATCGGATTCACCCCTCCACTTT

D: TRBD1
J: TRBJ2-2
V: TRBV12-3/TRBV12-4
size: few
CDR3: CASSFVGGMAGELFF
DNA: TGTGCCAGCAGTTTCGTAGGGGGCATGGCCGGGGAGCTGTTTTTT

D: .
J: TRBJ2-1
V: TRBV27
size: .
CDR3: CASSWGSSEQFF
DNA: TGTGCCAGCAGTTGGGGGTCGTCTGAGCAGTTCTTC

D: .
J: TRBJ1-6
V: TRBV20-1
size: .
CDR3: CSASSGGVNSPLHF
DNA: TGCAGTGCTAGTAGCGGGGGTGTGAATTCACCCCTCCACTTT

D: TRBD1
J: TRBJ2-5
V: TRBV10-3
size: .
CDR3: CAISQFTPGQGTQETQYF
DNA: TGTGCCATCAGTCAATTTACCCCGGGACAGGGGACGCAAGAGACCCAGTACTTC

D: .
J: TRBJ2-7
V: TRBV27
size: .
CDR3: CASSAYPIWTDSYEQYF
DNA: TGTGCCAGCAGTGCGTATCCCATTTGGACAGACTCCTACGAGCAGTACTTC

D: TRBD2
J: TRBJ2-7
V: TRBV6-2/TRBV6-3
size: .
CDR3: CASNLAGEDEQYF
DNA: TGTGCCAGCAATCTAGCGGGAGAGGACGAGCAGTACTTC